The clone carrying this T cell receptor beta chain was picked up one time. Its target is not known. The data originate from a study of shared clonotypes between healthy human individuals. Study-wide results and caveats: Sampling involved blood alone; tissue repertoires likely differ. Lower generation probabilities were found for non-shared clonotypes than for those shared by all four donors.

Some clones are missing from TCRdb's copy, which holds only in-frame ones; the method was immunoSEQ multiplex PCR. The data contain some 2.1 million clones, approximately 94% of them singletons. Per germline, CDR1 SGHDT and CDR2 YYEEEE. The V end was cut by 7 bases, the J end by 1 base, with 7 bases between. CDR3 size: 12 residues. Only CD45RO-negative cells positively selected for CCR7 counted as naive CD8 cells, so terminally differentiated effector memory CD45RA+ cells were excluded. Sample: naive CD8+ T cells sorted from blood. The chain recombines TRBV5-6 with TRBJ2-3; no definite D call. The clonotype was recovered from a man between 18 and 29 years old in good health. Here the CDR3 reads CASAPGTDTQYF. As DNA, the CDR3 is TGTGCCAGCGCCCCTGGCACAGATACGCAGTATTTT.